The 17 T cell receptor beta chains in this list originate from one sample, sequenced in a study of CD8 T cells in Susac syndrome. A quantity of 0.5 to 1 ug RNA underwent reverse transcription using random hexamers. From the immunoSEQ multiplex PCR reads, TCRdb called clonotypes with MiXCR, one entry per CDR3 protein. Among about 160,000 distinct CDR3 sequences listed, about 94% were seen once. Source material: CD4+ T cells from PBMCs. These receptors were taken from a human donor in good health.

The chain combines TRBV5-1 with TRBJ1-1; weak D call: TRBD1 (5 bases). Germline V CDR1 and CDR2: SGHRS, YFSETQ. V shed 4 bases and J shed 1 base, with 14 bases lying between them. This CDR3 region has 15 residues. DNA for the CDR3: TGCGCCAGCAGCGGAATAGGGGCGCCGAACACTGAAGCTTTCTTT. It translates to CASSGIGAPNTEAFF.

The rearrangement links TRBV10-3 to TRBJ2-1, with TRBD2 identical over 10 bases. The CDR3 is 16 amino acids. Germline values: CDR1 ENHRY, CDR2 SYGVKD. Trimming removed 4 bases from V and 7 bases from J; junction bases left unmatched: 10. The CDR3 DNA is TGTGCCATCAGTGTCATCGGGGCTAGCGGGGGTAATGAGCAGTTCTTC. It translates to CAISVIGASGGNEQFF.

This chain joins TRBV7-3 and TRBJ2-2; 7 bases map to TRBD1. This CDR3 is built from 15 residues. V lost 5 bases, J lost 5 bases, and 8 bases stayed unmatched. Germline V gives CDR1 SGHTA, CDR2 FQGTGA. For the CDR3, the DNA is TGTGCCAGCAGCCCCCGGGACAGAAGGACCGGGGAGCTGTTTTTT. Protein: CASSPRDRRTGELFF.

This sequence joins TRBV29-1 and TRBJ1-1; no reliable D call. This CDR3 is built from 12 residues. CDR1 is SQVTM and CDR2 is ANQGSEA in the germline V gene. V shed 6 bases and J shed 5 bases, with 13 bases lying between them. Written as DNA, the CDR3 is TGCAGCGTGACGGGGTGGGAGACTGAAGCTTTCTTT. Its translation is CSVTGWETEAFF.

This clonotype was observed once. The chain couples TRBV7-9 to TRBJ2-7; D could derive from TRBD1 or TRBD2 (5 bases each). Germline V gene sequence: CDR1 SEHNR, CDR2 FQNEAQ (reference sequence). This CDR3 spans 15 amino acids. Trimming removed 2 bases from V and 4 bases from J, with 15 bases in between. As DNA, the CDR3 is TGTGCCAGCAGCTTACGGGATACAGGAATGTACGAGCAGTACTTC. Translation: CASSLRDTGMYEQYF. The entire variable domain, with the rest obtained from reference TRBV7-9 and TRBJ2-7, is as follows: DTGVSQNPRHKITKRGQNVTFRCDPISEHNRLYWYRQTLGQGPEFLTYFQNEAQLEKSRLLSDRFSAERPKGSFSTLEIQRTEQGDSAMYLCASSLRDTGMYEQYFGPGTRLTVT.

This clonotype was seen a single time. The V and J genes are TRBV13 and TRBJ1-6; D is perhaps TRBD1 (6 bases). The germline gives CDR1 PRHDT, CDR2 FYEKMQ (reference sequence). The CDR3 spans 17 residues. Trimming shortened V by 7 bases and J by 2 bases, and 18 bases separated the two germline ends. The CDR3 spells CASTRAGGRPYNSPLHF. The DNA of the CDR3 is TGTGCCAGCACCCGGGCCGGGGGGCGCCCCTATAATTCACCCCTCCACTTT.

This clonotype was found a few times. This chain links TRBV7-3 with TRBJ2-1, with D perhaps matching TRBD1 or TRBD2 (5 bases each). Trimming removed 5 bases from V and 8 bases from J, with 10 bases in between. This CDR3 is built from 12 residues. The germline V gene has CDR1 SGHTA and CDR2 FQGTGA. The CDR3 DNA is TGTGCCAGCAGCCCCCAGGGAGATGAGCAGTTCTTC. This sequence encodes CASSPQGDEQFF.

The chain couples TRBV29-1 to TRBJ2-6; D is unclear. With 4 bases removed from V and 0 bases from J, the gap between germline ends came to 4 bases. Germline CDR1 reads SQVTM; CDR2 reads ANQGSEA. The CDR3 is 13 amino acids. DNA for the CDR3: TGCAGCGTTGTCCGCTCTGGGGCCAACGTCCTGACTTTC. As protein: CSVVRSGANVLTF.

The chain is built from TRBV20-1 and TRBJ1-1, with a weak D call TRBD1 (5 bases). Germline values: CDR1 DFQATT, CDR2 SNEGSKA (reference sequence). The CDR3 covers 13 residues. Trimming cost V 5 bases and J 0 bases, with 10 bases left between them. DNA for the CDR3: TGCAGTGCTCGACAGACCTTGAACACTGAAGCTTTCTTT. Translated, it gives CSARQTLNTEAFF.

The V call is TRBV6-6, the J call TRBJ2-3; D unclear. Trimming took off 2 bases at V and 6 bases at J, with 12 bases between the two ends. This CDR3 region has 14 residues. Per germline, CDR1 MNHNY and CDR2 SVGAGI (reference sequence). CDR3 protein: CASSYDPTRDTQYF. In DNA, the CDR3 is TGTGCCAGCAGTTACGACCCTACCCGGGATACGCAGTATTTT.

This clonotype appeared once. The rearrangement links TRBV7-3 to TRBJ2-3, with TRBD2 identical over 11 bases. The trim removed 3 bases at V and 5 bases at J, leaving 1 base unmatched. The germline V gene encodes CDR1 SGHTA and CDR2 FQGTGA. The CDR3 covers 14 residues. CDR3: CASSFGTSGDTQYF. The CDR3 coding sequence is TGTGCCAGCAGCTTCGGGACTAGCGGAGATACGCAGTATTTT. Full variable domain (remainder filled in from reference TRBV7-3 and TRBJ2-3): GAGVSQTPSNKVTEKGKYVELRCDPISGHTALYWYRQSLGQGPEFLIYFQGTGAADDSGLPNDRFFAVRPEGSVSTLKIQRTERGDSAVYLCASSFGTSGDTQYFGPGTRLTVL.

A single count supports this clonotype. The gene calls are TRBV12-5 and TRBJ2-7; no clear D gene. CDR1 and CDR2 (germline): LGHNT, FRNRAP. This CDR3 has 11 residues. V dropped 0 bases and J dropped 6 bases, with 3 bases sitting between them. Here the CDR3 DNA reads TGTGCTAGTGGTTTGGTAGCCGAGCAGTACTTC. It yields the protein CASGLVAEQYF.

This rearrangement joins TRBV29-1 to TRBJ2-5; D is uncertain. Germline values: CDR1 SQVTM, CDR2 ANQGSEA. The CDR3 is made up of 13 amino acids. Between the trimmed V and J ends, which lost 6 bases and 1 base, there was a span of 12 bases. Written as DNA, the CDR3 is TGCAGCGTCATCCGGACGGCCCAAGAGACCCAGTACTTC. It codes for CSVIRTAQETQYF.

J is TRBJ1-2 and V is TRBV25-1; TRBD1 matches at 7 bases. In germline, CDR1 is MGHDK, CDR2 SYGVNS. The CDR3 consists of 13 residues. V was pared by 3 bases and J by 4 bases, with 2 bases of the junction left unmatched. The CDR3: CASSEGQLYGYTF. In nucleotides, the CDR3 is TGTGCCAGCAGTGAGGGACAGCTCTATGGCTACACCTTC.

This clonotype was counted a single time. This chain uses TRBV29-1 with TRBJ2-5; 11 bases line up with TRBD2. V trimming: 5 bases; J trimming: 2 bases; junction bases outside the gene matches: 13. Germline V CDR1 and CDR2: SQVTM, ANQGSEA. The CDR3 spans 17 residues. The CDR3 loop is CSVFIAGGLERQETQYF. CDR3 DNA sequence: TGCAGCGTTTTCATAGCGGGGGGGCTTGAGCGACAAGAGACCCAGTACTTC.

The rearrangement links TRBV5-1 to TRBJ2-5; 11 bases fit TRBD2. J gave up 1 base and V 7 bases, and 6 bases lay outside the gene matches. Germline V lookup: CDR1 SGHRS, CDR2 YFSETQ. This CDR3 contains 15 residues. The CDR3: CASRPSGGPQETQYF. CDR3 DNA sequence: TGCGCCAGCCGCCCTAGCGGGGGGCCCCAAGAGACCCAGTACTTC.

The genes are TRBV6-6 and TRBJ2-1; 7 bases line up with TRBD1. The CDR3 is made up of 16 amino acids. CDR1 is MNHNY and CDR2 is SVGAGI in the germline V gene (reference sequence). V was clipped by 7 bases and J by 4 bases; unmatched bases: 13. The CDR3 loop is CASTTAQGGPYNEQFF. DNA of the CDR3: TGTGCCAGCACCACCGCGCAAGGGGGCCCGTACAATGAGCAGTTCTTC.